This TCR beta chain was obtained from a study of CD8 T cells in ankylosing spondylitis. Study-wide results and caveats: A TCR beta motif of under 10 highly homologous variants seemed to mark ankylosing spondylitis blood.

This clonotype was picked up a small number of times. Its antigen remains unknown. The germline V and J ends were trimmed by 8 bases and 1 base, with 13 bases remaining between them. Germline V gene lookup returns CDR1 SNHLY and CDR2 FYNNEI. The length of the CDR3 is 14 residues. For TCR beta, libraries came from quantitative 5'-RACE with molecular barcodes. TCRdb redid the calling of the 5' RACE reads with MiXCR, one entry per CDR3 protein. The sample consists of around 25,000 distinct CDR3 sequences, 10% to 15% of them appearing once. Sequencing used blood. V and J are TRBV2 and TRBJ2-3, with a possible D match to TRBD1 (5 bases). The clonotype originates from a male donor with ankylosing spondylitis or in good health (not recorded which). CDR3 residues: CASALKGGTDTQYF. CDR3 in DNA: TGTGCCAGCGCGTTGAAAGGGGGCACAGATACGCAGTATTTT. The full variable domain, its missing parts supplied by reference TRBV2 and TRBJ2-3, is EPEVTQTPSHQVTQMGQEVILRCVPISNHLYFYWYRQILGQKVEFLVSFYNNEISEKSEIFDDQFSVERPDGSNFTLKIRSTKLEDSAMYFCASALKGGTDTQYFGPGTRLTVL.